This T cell receptor beta chain originates from a study of identical twins. A word on this clonotype: One end of the junction fails to match germline, which may point to a read error.

TCRdb reprocessed the 5' RACE reads via MiXCR and lists one record per CDR3 protein. The sample has around 1.7 million distinct CDR3 sequences; about 32% are singletons. The CDR3 totals 16 residues. The germline gives CDR1 MGHRA, CDR2 YSYEKL. Sequences were obtained from cord blood. The chain joins TRBV4-1 to TRBJ2-1; maybe TRBD1 (5 bases). The sequence derives from a newborn girl in good health. In DNA, the CDR3 is TGCGCCAGCAGCCAAGTAGGCAGGGTGTCCTACAATGAGCAGTCCTTC. It codes for CASSQVGRVSYNEQSF.